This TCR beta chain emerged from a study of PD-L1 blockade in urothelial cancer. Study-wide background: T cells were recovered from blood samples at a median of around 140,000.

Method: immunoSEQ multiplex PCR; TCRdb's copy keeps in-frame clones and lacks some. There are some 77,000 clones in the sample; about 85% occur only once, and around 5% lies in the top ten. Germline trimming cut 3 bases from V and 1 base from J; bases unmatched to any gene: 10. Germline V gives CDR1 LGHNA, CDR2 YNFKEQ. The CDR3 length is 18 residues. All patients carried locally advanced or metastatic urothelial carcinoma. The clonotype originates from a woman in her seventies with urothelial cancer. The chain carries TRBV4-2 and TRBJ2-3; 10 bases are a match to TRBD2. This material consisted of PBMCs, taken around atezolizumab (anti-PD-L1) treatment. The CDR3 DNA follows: TGTGCCAGCAGCCAGTTTTCACGACTAGCGGGCGGCACAGATACGCAGTATTTT. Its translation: CASSQFSRLAGGTDTQYF.